This entry concerns a single T cell receptor (beta chain). As yet, its antigen is unknown. Trimming left V 2 bases short and J 10 bases short, with 11 bases between. CDR1 is LGHDT, CDR2 YNNKEL, per germline (reference sequence). The CDR3 has 12 residues. This record belongs to a study of T cell responses to AZD1222 COVID-19 vaccine. Study-wide findings and caveats: In a largely white British group with more females than males, clonal diversity was possibly underestimated. Among those given AZD1222, only 6 or 7 were seropositive at baseline. Reportedly, nearly half of unique spike TCRs recognized epitopes outside B.1.351/B.1.1.7 mutations.

Second-dose intervals near 4 or 12 weeks were combined. Using immunoSEQ multiplex PCR, the repertoire was profiled, and TCRdb retains in-frame clones only, with some absent. The table shows some 120,000 clones, with around 80% occurring only once. This receptor was obtained from an adult who received the AZD1222 COVID-19 vaccine. The chain has TRBV3-1 (or the pseudogene TRBV3-2) and TRBJ1-2, with D unresolved. The source material was peripheral blood, sampled 28 days after the second AZD1222 dose. CDR3 coding DNA: TGTGCCAGCAGCCAACCCGGAGTTGACTACACCTTC. Its protein product is CASSQPGVDYTF.